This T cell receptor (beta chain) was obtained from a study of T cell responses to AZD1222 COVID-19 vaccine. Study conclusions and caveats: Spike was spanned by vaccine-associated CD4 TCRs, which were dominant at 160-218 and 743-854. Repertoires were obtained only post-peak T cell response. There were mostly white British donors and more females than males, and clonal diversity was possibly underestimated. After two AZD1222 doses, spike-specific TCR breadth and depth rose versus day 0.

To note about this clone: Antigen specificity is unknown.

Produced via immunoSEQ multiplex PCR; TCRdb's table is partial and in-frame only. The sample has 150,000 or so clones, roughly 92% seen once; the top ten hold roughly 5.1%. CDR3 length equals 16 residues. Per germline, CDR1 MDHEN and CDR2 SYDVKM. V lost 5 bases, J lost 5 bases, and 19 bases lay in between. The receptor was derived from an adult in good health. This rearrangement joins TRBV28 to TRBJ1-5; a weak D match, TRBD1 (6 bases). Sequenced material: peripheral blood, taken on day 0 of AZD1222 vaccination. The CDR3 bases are TGTGCCAGCAGTCAACTTACAGGGTCAGCTTATCAGCCCCAGCATTTT. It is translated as CASSQLTGSAYQPQHF.